The clone carrying this T cell receptor beta chain was seen just once. These data come from a study of blood T cell repertoires in COVID-19. Using immunoSEQ multiplex PCR, the repertoire was profiled, and TCRdb retains in-frame clones only, with some absent. This table holds around 140,000 clones, 87% found once. The TCR comes from a man in his fifties who had recovered from COVID-19. The sequencing input was peripheral blood.

The CDR3 DNA sequence: TGTGCCAGCAGCTCCCCGGGACAAATCACCTATGGCTACACCTTC. It encodes CASSSPGQITYGYTF. The V call is TRBV7-2, the J call TRBJ1-2; a possible D gene is TRBD1 (6 bases). The CDR3 has 15 amino acids. Germline-derived CDR1 and CDR2 are SGHTA and FQGNSA. Trimming stripped 4 bases from V and 4 bases from J, with 16 bases between.